This T cell receptor (beta chain) was identified in a study of blood T cell repertoires in COVID-19. On the study more broadly: The study drew acute and convalescent COVID-19 samples from the United States, Italy and Spain. PBMCs, B-cell-depleted T cells, or T cells provided the cDNA or gDNA that made up the material.

Original processing methods: It was from reference gene primer amplification that nucleated cell counts were estimated. Produced via immunoSEQ multiplex PCR; TCRdb's table is partial and in-frame only. The V and J calls and clone size come from that table; D and trimming were worked out from the DNA. The sample consists of fewer than 200,000 clones, 75% to 85% of them appearing once. CDR1 and CDR2 (germline): SNHLY, FYNNEI. The CDR3 is 13 amino acids. V was pared by 4 bases and J by 5 bases, with 2 bases of the junction left unmatched. This chain links TRBV2 with TRBJ2-1; TRBD1 matches 7 bases. This clonotype was sampled from a man in his sixties with acute or convalescent COVID-19. The specimen sequenced was peripheral blood. CDR3 amino acids: CASSADRHNEQFF. The DNA of the CDR3 is TGTGCCAGCAGTGCGGACAGGCACAATGAGCAGTTCTTC.